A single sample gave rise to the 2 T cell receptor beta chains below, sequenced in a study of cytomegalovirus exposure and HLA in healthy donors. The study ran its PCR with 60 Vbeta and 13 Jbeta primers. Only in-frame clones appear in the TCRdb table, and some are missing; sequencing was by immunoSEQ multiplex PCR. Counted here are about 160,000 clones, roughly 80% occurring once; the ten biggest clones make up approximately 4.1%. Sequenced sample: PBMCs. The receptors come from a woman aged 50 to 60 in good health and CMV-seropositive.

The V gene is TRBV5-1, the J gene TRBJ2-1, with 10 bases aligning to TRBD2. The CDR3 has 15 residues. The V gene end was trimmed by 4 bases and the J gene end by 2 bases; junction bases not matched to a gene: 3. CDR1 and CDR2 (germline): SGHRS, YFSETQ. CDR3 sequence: CASSASGGAYNEQFF. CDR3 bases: TGCGCCAGCAGCGCGAGCGGGGGGGCCTACAATGAGCAGTTCTTC.

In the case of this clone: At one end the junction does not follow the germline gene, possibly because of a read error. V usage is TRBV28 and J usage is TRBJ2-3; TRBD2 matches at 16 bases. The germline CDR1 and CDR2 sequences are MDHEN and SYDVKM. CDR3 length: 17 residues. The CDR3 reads CASSLSTGTSGRDTQYF. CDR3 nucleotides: TGTGCCAGCAGTTTGAGTACCGGGACTAGCGGGAGGGATACACAGTATTTT. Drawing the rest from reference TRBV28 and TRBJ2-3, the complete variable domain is DVKVTQSSRYLVKRTGEKVFLECVQDMDHENMFWYRQDPGLGLRLIYFSYDVKMKEKGDIPEGYSVSREKKERFSLILESASTNQTSMYLCASSLSTGTSGRDTQYFGPGTRLTVL.